A selection of T cell receptor beta chains follows, all from one sample in a study of blood T cell repertoires in COVID-19. Sequencing was performed with immunoSEQ multiplex PCR; in TCRdb, only in-frame clones are kept and a portion is missing. The sample lists roughly 55,000 clones, almost 80% occurring once. The sample taken for sequencing was peripheral blood. These receptors were collected from a man in his sixties with acute or convalescent COVID-19. The CDR3 runs from the conserved cysteine through the conserved F or W.

V: TRBV25-1; J: TRBJ1-4; CDR3: CASSAQGGGEKLFF
V: TRBV6-1; J: TRBJ1-5; CDR3: CASSDHRDQPQHF
V: TRBV4-1; J: TRBJ2-3; CDR3: CASSQITGLGKFTDTQYF
V: TRBV28; J: TRBJ1-5; CDR3: CASRGAGTGFMHF
V: TRBV2; J: TRBJ1-1; CDR3: CASSPPGEGRTEAFF
V: TRBV2; J: TRBJ1-1; CDR3: CASRTGMNTEAFF
V: TRBV28; J: TRBJ1-6; CDR3: CASSSGLNSPLHF
V: TRBV4-1; J: TRBJ1-2; CDR3: CASSQDPGGYYGYTF
V: TRBV6-4; J: TRBJ2-4; CDR3: CASSLISGKNIQYF
V: TRBV5-4; J: TRBJ2-7; CDR3: CASSRTGATYEQYF
V: TRBV5-1; J: TRBJ2-2; CDR3: CASARGMNTGELFF
V: TRBV5-5; J: TRBJ1-1; CDR3: CASSWGTGGYTEAFF
V: TRBV7-2; J: TRBJ1-4; CDR3: CASSSAGGPNEKLFF
V: TRBV27; J: TRBJ1-2; CDR3: CASSLTEAGGHGYTF
V: TRBV5-1; J: TRBJ1-6; CDR3: CASSVRDRGQSPLHF
V: TRBV12-5; J: TRBJ2-5; CDR3: CASGRTSIGETQYF
V: TRBV7-2; J: TRBJ1-2; CDR3: CASSLGGIYGYTF
V: TRBV19; J: TRBJ1-5; CDR3: CASSTPGQGYNQPQHF
V: TRBV24-1; J: TRBJ1-2; CDR3: CATSDLRGKNYGYTF
V: TRBV29-1; J: TRBJ2-3; CDR3: CSVTQGGRTDTQYF
V: TRBV5-4; J: TRBJ2-5; CDR3: CASSLGDRQETQYF
V: TRBV5-4; J: TRBJ2-3; CDR3: CASSLGRGGTDTQYF
V: TRBV2; J: TRBJ2-3; CDR3: CASSALTGGAGTDTQYF
V: TRBV28; J: TRBJ2-5; CDR3: CASSSRTGWYF
V: TRBV2; J: TRBJ1-5; CDR3: CASSGQGNWDQPQHF
V: TRBV25-1; J: TRBJ1-3; CDR3: CASSEARSGNTIYF
V: TRBV5-1; J: TRBJ2-3; CDR3: CASSPGQGYTDTQYF
V: TRBV27; J: TRBJ2-1; CDR3: CASSFRRDTPNEQFF
V: TRBV5-1; J: TRBJ2-2; CDR3: CASSLAALYTGELFF
V: TRBV5-4; J: TRBJ2-1; CDR3: CASAEGTGSYNEQFF
V: TRBV9; J: TRBJ1-5; CDR3: CASSEGTGGEPQHF
V: TRBV27; J: TRBJ2-5; CDR3: CASSWGLGETQYF
V: TRBV7-2; J: TRBJ2-5; CDR3: CASSLGAQAVGTQYF
V: TRBV5-1; J: TRBJ1-2; CDR3: CASSSRQGDGYTF
V: TRBV6-6; J: TRBJ2-1; CDR3: CASTRDLRGTYNEQFF
V: TRBV19; J: TRBJ1-1; CDR3: CASSRRTGRFDTEAFF
V: TRBV4-1; J: TRBJ1-1; CDR3: CASSSLGRGKNTEAFF
V: TRBV5-1; J: TRBJ2-5; CDR3: CASSLGGTSEETQYF
V: TRBV28; J: TRBJ1-4; CDR3: CASCTGSTNEKLFF
V: TRBV9; J: TRBJ2-3; CDR3: CASSVPGGGVGDTQYF
V: TRBV2; J: TRBJ1-2; CDR3: CASTEIRANYGYTF
V: TRBV11-2; J: TRBJ1-6; CDR3: CASSYRDLRSPLHF
V: TRBV19; J: TRBJ2-7; CDR3: CASSPRQGFGSNSYEQYF
V: TRBV12-3/TRBV12-4; J: TRBJ1-1; CDR3: CASSRGGYTEAFF
V: TRBV5-1; J: TRBJ2-7; CDR3: CASRRWGDEQYF
V: TRBV7-8; J: TRBJ2-7; CDR3: CASSRDRGLPEQYF
V: TRBV27; J: TRBJ1-5; CDR3: CASRPTRGLSNQPQHF
V: TRBV24-1; J: TRBJ1-2; CDR3: CATSDRSGLGYTF
V: TRBV7-9; J: TRBJ1-1; CDR3: CASSISTGGTEAFF
V: TRBV5-1; J: TRBJ1-5; CDR3: CASSLDGQEPLQHF